At least ten counts were recorded for the clone carrying this T cell receptor beta chain. What it recognizes is unknown. Germline V gene lookup returns CDR1 SGHTA and CDR2 FQGNSA. The V end was cut by 2 bases, the J end by 0 bases, with 9 bases between. The CDR3 contains 15 residues. The entry originates in a study of T cell repertoires in cytomegalovirus infection. Findings of the study overall: Summed public TCR beta family frequency identified CMV carriers bearing the relevant HLA.

TCRdb analysed the reads with MiXCR anew, one entry per CDR3 protein. The data contain about 920,000 distinct CDR3 sequences, about 33% of them seen just once; the ten biggest clones take up under 15%. This sequence was found in a human donor in good health (CMV status not recorded). Some clones in this sample may be carry-over from other donors' samples. Sample: cultured CD8+ T cells from PBMCs, taken from culture after CMV antigen stimulation. The chain joins TRBV7-2 to TRBJ2-3, with D maybe TRBD2 (5 bases). CDR3: CASSLWRSSTDTQYF. CDR3 coding DNA: TGTGCCAGCAGCTTATGGAGGTCTAGCACAGATACGCAGTATTTT. The whole variable domain, remainder taken from reference TRBV7-2 and TRBJ2-3, is GAGVSQSPSNKVTEKGKDVELRCDPISGHTALYWYRQSLGQGLEFLIYFQGNSAPDKSGLPSDRFSAERTGGSVSTLTIQRTQQEDSAVYLCASSLWRSSTDTQYFGPGTRLTVL.